This T cell receptor (beta chain) was sequenced during a study of blood T cell repertoires in COVID-19. Study at large: The origin of the acute and convalescent COVID-19 samples was the United States, Italy and Spain.

Per the original methods: Cell counts per sample came from amplifying reference gene primers. Sequenced by immunoSEQ multiplex PCR; TCRdb stores in-frame clones only, minus some. V, J and clone size are those of that table, while D and trimming were read from the DNA. Altogether around 200,000 clones are present, roughly 87% being singletons, with the ten largest covering approximately 10%. A remark on this clone: Other nucleotide sequences from this sample produce the same CDR3.

Recruitment covered fewer than 25 US areas and drew participants whose ages spanned roughly 18 to 95 years. Which cohort a participant joined came from the clinical history participants gave. This CDR3 spans 15 amino acids. J lost 0 bases, V lost 0 bases, and 0 bases had no gene match. CDR1 is SGHNT, CDR2 YENEEA, per germline. V gene TRBV11-3 combines with J gene TRBJ2-7; 9 bases fit TRBD2. This sequence originates from a man between 18 and 29 years old with acute COVID-19. The sample taken for sequencing was PBMCs or T cells enriched from blood (not recorded which). This CDR3 reads CASSLDSGSSYEQYF. The CDR3 bases are TGTGCCAGCAGCTTAGATAGCGGGAGCTCCTACGAGCAGTACTTC.